The next 6 T cell receptor beta chains were all read from a single sample in a study of cytomegalovirus exposure and HLA in healthy donors. PCR primers comprised 60 Vbeta and 13 Jbeta primers. Sequencing used immunoSEQ multiplex PCR; TCRdb keeps in-frame clones, though not all of them. The sample includes some 110,000 clones, roughly a tenth of them seen just once. Source material: PBMCs. All receptors come from a man aged 25 to 45 in good health and CMV-seronegative.

This clone was seen a few times. V usage is TRBV5-1 and J usage is TRBJ2-7, with TRBD2 matching 9 bases. This CDR3 has 16 residues. CDR1 is SGHRS and CDR2 is YFSETQ in the germline V gene. Trimming cost V 0 bases and J 3 bases; bases outside gene matches: 7. In nucleotides, the CDR3 is TGCGCCAGCAGCTTGGAATCGCGGGAGGGCCTCTACGAGCAGTACTTC. Residues: CASSLESREGLYEQYF.

V gene TRBV4-3 combines with J gene TRBJ1-1, with TRBD1 as a possible D gene (6 bases). The CDR3 sequence is 15 residues long. CDR1 and CDR2 (germline): LGHNA, YSLEER. Trimming cost V 1 base and J 0 bases, with 9 bases left between them. The CDR3 coding sequence is TGCGCCAGCAGCCAAGGGGACACTATGAACACTGAAGCTTTCTTT. The encoded protein is CASSQGDTMNTEAFF.

The chain recombines TRBV6-1 with TRBJ1-1, with 9 bases that match TRBD1. The CDR3 length is 18 residues. V lost 3 bases and J lost 5; bases outside the gene matches: 16. Germline V gives CDR1 MNHNS, CDR2 SASEGT. The CDR3 reads CASSENGPGQGRETEAFF. The CDR3 nucleotides read TGTGCCAGCAGTGAGAACGGACCGGGACAGGGAAGGGAGACTGAAGCTTTCTTT.

As DNA, the CDR3 is TGCGCCAGCAGCTTTGGACAGAGCACAGATACGCAGTATTTT. Residues: CASSFGQSTDTQYF. The J gene is TRBJ2-3, the V gene TRBV5-1, with TRBD1 as a possible D gene (6 bases). Germline CDR1 and CDR2: SGHRS and YFSETQ. V was trimmed by 2 bases and J by 0 bases, leaving 7 bases between them. The CDR3 is 14 amino acids.

V usage is TRBV10-3 and J usage is TRBJ2-3; 7 nucleotides align to TRBD1. V trimming: 11 bases; J trimming: 2 bases; junction bases outside the gene matches: 13. Germline V gives CDR1 ENHRY, CDR2 SYGVKD. This CDR3 contains 15 residues. This chain's CDR3 is CALNTGDRATDTQYF. In DNA, the CDR3 is TGTGCCCTCAATACCGGGGACAGAGCCACAGATACGCAGTATTTT.

The chain has TRBV10-1 and TRBJ1-1, with a tentative D call TRBD1 (5 bases). The CDR3 loop spans 17 amino acids. The V end was cut by 3 bases, the J end by 0 bases, with 17 bases between. From germline, CDR1 is WNHNN and CDR2 SYGVQD (reference sequence). This CDR3 is CASSERRGPWVNTEAFF. The CDR3, as DNA: TGCGCCAGCAGTGAAAGGAGGGGCCCCTGGGTGAACACTGAAGCTTTCTTT.